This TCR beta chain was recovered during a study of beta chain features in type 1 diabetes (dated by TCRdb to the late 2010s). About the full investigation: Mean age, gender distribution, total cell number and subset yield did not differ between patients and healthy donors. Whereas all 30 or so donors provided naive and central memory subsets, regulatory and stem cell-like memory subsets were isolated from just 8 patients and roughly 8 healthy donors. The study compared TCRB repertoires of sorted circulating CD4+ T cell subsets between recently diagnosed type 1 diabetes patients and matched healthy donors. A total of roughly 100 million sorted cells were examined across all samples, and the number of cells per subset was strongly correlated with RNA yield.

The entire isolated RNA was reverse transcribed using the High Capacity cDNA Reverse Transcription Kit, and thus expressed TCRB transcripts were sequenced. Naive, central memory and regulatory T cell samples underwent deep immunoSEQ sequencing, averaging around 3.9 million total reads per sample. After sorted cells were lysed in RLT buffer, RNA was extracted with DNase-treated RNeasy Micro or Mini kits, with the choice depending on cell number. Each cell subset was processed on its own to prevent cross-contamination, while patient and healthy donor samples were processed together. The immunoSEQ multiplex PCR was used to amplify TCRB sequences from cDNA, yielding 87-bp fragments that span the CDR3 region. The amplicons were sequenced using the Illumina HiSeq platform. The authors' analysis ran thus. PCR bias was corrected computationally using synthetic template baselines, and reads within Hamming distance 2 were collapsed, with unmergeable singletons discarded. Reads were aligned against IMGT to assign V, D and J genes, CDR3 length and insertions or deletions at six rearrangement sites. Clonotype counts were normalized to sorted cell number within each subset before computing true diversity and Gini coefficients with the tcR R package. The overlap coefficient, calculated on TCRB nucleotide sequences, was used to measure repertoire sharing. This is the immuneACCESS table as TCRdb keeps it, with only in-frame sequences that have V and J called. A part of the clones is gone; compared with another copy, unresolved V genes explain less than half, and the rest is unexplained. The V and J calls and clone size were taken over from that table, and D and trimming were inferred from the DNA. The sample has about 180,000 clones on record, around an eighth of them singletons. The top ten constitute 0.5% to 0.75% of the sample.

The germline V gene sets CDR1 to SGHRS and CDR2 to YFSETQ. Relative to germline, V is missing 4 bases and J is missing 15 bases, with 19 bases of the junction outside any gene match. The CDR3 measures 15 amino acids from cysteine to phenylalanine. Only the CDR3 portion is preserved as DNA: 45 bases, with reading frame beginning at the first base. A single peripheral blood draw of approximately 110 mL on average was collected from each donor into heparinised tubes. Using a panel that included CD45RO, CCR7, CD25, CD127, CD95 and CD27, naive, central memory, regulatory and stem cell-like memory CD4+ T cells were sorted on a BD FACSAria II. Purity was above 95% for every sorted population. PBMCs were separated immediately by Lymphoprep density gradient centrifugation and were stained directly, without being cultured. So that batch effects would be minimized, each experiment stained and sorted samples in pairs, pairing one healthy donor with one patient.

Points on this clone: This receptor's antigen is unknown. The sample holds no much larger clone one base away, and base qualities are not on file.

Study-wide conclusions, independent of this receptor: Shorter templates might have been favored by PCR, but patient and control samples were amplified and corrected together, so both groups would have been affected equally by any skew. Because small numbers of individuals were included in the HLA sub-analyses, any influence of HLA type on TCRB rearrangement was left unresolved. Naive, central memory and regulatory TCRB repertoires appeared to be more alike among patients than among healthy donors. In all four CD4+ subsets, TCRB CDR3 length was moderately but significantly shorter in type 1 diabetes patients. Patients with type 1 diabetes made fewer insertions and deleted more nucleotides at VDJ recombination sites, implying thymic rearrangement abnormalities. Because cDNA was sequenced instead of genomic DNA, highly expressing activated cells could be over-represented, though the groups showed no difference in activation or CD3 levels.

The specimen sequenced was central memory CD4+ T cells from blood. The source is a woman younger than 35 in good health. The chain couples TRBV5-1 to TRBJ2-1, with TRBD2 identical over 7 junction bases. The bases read TGCGCCAGCAGCCCGGCTCTGGGAGGGCAAGGATCGCCGTTCTTC. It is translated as CASSPALGGQGSPFF.